A single sample gave rise to the 8 T cell receptor beta chains below, sequenced in a study of T cells in localized non-small cell lung cancer. The method was immunoSEQ multiplex PCR; TCRdb's version includes in-frame clones alone and lacks a portion of them. The sample lists about 3,300 clones, approximately 37% seen once, with about 9% in the top ten. Specimen: lung tumor tissue, collected before any cancer treatment. The origin of the receptors is an older female donor with stage I lung adenocarcinoma.

This clone occurred a few times. The J gene is TRBJ1-1, the V gene TRBV11-3; a possible D gene is TRBD1 (6 bases). The CDR3 is 14 amino acids. In germline, CDR1 is SGHNT, CDR2 YENEEA. Trimming stripped 5 bases from V and 0 bases from J, with 10 bases between. CDR3 nucleotide sequence: TGTGCCAGCAGCCACCAGGGGATGAACACTGAAGCTTTCTTT. It codes for CASSHQGMNTEAFF.

V usage is TRBV30 and J usage is TRBJ2-2, with TRBD1 matching over 8 bases. V shed 4 bases and J 4 bases; nucleotides not matched to a gene: 5. Germline V gives CDR1 GTSNPN, CDR2 SVGIG (reference sequence). The CDR3 runs 14 residues. The CDR3 coding sequence is TGTGCCTGGAATCAGGGGGCAAGCACCGGGGAGCTGTTTTTT. Amino acids: CAWNQGASTGELFF.

This rearrangement joins TRBV19 to TRBJ1-5; possibly TRBD1 for D (5 bases). The CDR3 is made up of 15 amino acids. Deletions cut 4 bases from V and 1 base from J, with 11 bases between. CDR1 and CDR2 (germline): LNHDA, SQIVND (reference sequence). CDR3 nucleotides: TGTGCCAGTAGTACAGGGTTTGTGAGCAATCAGCCCCAGCATTTT. This encodes CASSTGFVSNQPQHF.

This clone is a singleton in its sample. CDR3 coding DNA: TGTGCCAGCTCACCACCGGGGACTAGCGGGGCGGGCTCCTACAATGAGCAGTTCTTC. It translates to CASSPPGTSGAGSYNEQFF. This chain connects TRBV18 to TRBJ2-1; 13 bases agree with TRBD2. Germline CDR1 KGHSH, CDR2 LQKENI. The CDR3 extends over 19 amino acids. The trim removed 0 bases at V and 0 bases at J, leaving 5 bases unmatched.

This clone occurred a few times. This chain joins TRBV19 and TRBJ1-5; TRBD1 agrees at 7 bases. Germline V gene sequence: CDR1 LNHDA, CDR2 SQIVND (reference sequence). CDR3 length: 16 amino acids. V shed 5 bases, J shed 4 bases, and the junction held 11 bases outside the gene matches. The CDR3 bases are TGTGCCAGTAGTGAACCTCCAGGGGGGCCAAATCAGCCCCAGCATTTT. The encoded protein is CASSEPPGGPNQPQHF.

This clone showed up just once. The rearrangement links TRBV18 to TRBJ2-6; D remains unclear. Germline-derived CDR1 and CDR2 are KGHSH and LQKENI. Trimming left V 0 bases short and J 1 base short, with 10 bases between. There are 17 residues in the CDR3. For the CDR3, the DNA is TGTGCCAGCTCACCACCGAATATGGTTTCTGGGGCCAACGTCCTGACTTTC. Amino acid sequence: CASSPPNMVSGANVLTF.

The chain links TRBV11-1 to TRBJ2-5, with 14 bases identical to TRBD2. The ends lost 5 bases at V and 5 bases at J; junction bases unmatched: 4. The CDR3 runs to 15 residues. The V gene's germline CDR1 is SGHAT and CDR2 FQDESV (reference sequence). The CDR3 nucleotides read TGTGCCAGCAGCCGGACTAGCGGGGGGTGGGAGACCCAGTACTTC. This sequence encodes CASSRTSGGWETQYF.

CDR3 sequence: CASSQDSSWSYGYTF. DNA of the CDR3: TGTGCCAGCAGCCAAGACAGCTCCTGGAGCTATGGCTACACCTTC. V gene TRBV14 combines with J gene TRBJ1-2; D ambiguous. Germline assignment: CDR1 SGHDN and CDR2 FVKESK. This CDR3 has 15 residues. V was shortened by 0 bases and J by 4 bases, with 12 bases between the two germline ends.